The rows below give T cell receptor beta chains drawn from one sample of a study of blood T cell repertoires in COVID-19. Here immunoSEQ multiplex PCR was the method, and the copy in TCRdb shows in-frame clones only, minus some. The sample contains 100,000 or so clones, about 86% of which appear only once. What was sequenced was peripheral blood. The receptor set was obtained from a woman between 55 and 75 years old in a cohort sampled during active or convalescent COVID-19. The CDR3 runs from the conserved cysteine through the conserved F or W. Each record gives: CDR3 DNA, CDR3 protein, V gene, clone size, J gene, D gene. D genes are given only for firm matches. Size is omitted from some rows. Given values are once, few, many or a class for expanded clones.

TGTGCCAGCCTCCAGGAAATCAATCAGCCCCAGCATTTT,CASLQEINQPQHF,TRBV2,-,TRBJ1-5,-
TGTGCCAGCAGTTTATCGGCGGGGACGGATACGCAGTATTTT,CASSLSAGTDTQYF,TRBV27,-,TRBJ2-3,-
TGTGCCACCAGCAGAGAAGGGGACTTCTACGAGCAGTACTTC,CATSREGDFYEQYF,TRBV15,-,TRBJ2-7,-
TGTGCCAGCAGGACAGGGTTCTACGAGCAGTACTTC,CASRTGFYEQYF,TRBV2,few,TRBJ2-7,TRBD1
TGCGCCAGCAGCCAAACTAACTATGGCTACACCTTC,CASSQTNYGYTF,TRBV5-1,-,TRBJ1-2,-
TGTGCCAGCATACCCCTGACAGGGGGCAATCAGCCCCAGCATTTT,CASIPLTGGNQPQHF,TRBV6-5,-,TRBJ1-5,TRBD1
TGTGCCAGTAGTCAGCGTCACTCTGGAAACACCATATATTTT,CASSQRHSGNTIYF,TRBV19,-,TRBJ1-3,-
TGTGCCAGCAGGGACAGGGGCACAGATACGCAGTATTTT,CASRDRGTDTQYF,TRBV2,-,TRBJ2-3,TRBD1
TGTGCCTGGACTTGGGACAGGACGAACACTGAAGCTTTCTTT,CAWTWDRTNTEAFF,TRBV30,once,TRBJ1-1,TRBD1
TGTGCCAGCAGCTTAGGCGGGGGGCCGGGAGATACGCAGTATTTT,CASSLGGGPGDTQYF,TRBV7-9,-,TRBJ2-3,TRBD2
TGTGCCAGCAGACCCGCAGGGGAGACTGAAGCTTTCTTT,CASRPAGETEAFF,TRBV6-6,-,TRBJ1-1,-
TGTGCCAGCAGCTTGCGGGCTCAGGGGGTAGTCTATGGCTACACCTTC,CASSLRAQGVVYGYTF,TRBV5-5,-,TRBJ1-2,TRBD1
TGTGCCAGCTCACCATCTACAACTAATGAAAAACTGTTTTTT,CASSPSTTNEKLFF,TRBV18,-,TRBJ1-4,-
TGTGCCAGCAGTTTCGTCCGGAGCCGAGAAGCTTTCTTT,CASSFVRSREAFF,TRBV12-3/TRBV12-4,-,TRBJ1-1,-
TGTGCCACCCTAGGTCCCGGGGCCTACGAGCAGTACTTC,CATLGPGAYEQYF,TRBV6-5,-,TRBJ2-7,-
TGCGCCAGCAGCCAAGATTCCCAGGGGAGGGGAGCAGGTAATTCACCCCTCCACTTT,CASSQDSQGRGAGNSPLHF,TRBV4-1,-,TRBJ1-6,-
TGTGCCAGTAGTATAGATCACAGCTTGAACACTGAAGCTTTCTTT,CASSIDHSLNTEAFF,TRBV19,-,TRBJ1-1,-
TGCGCCAGCAGTCTCGGCCTAGCGGGCAGCACAGATACGCAGTATTTT,CASSLGLAGSTDTQYF,TRBV10-1,-,TRBJ2-3,TRBD2
TGTGCCAGTAGTACAGGGCTCGTGACTAATGAAAAACTGTTTTTT,CASSTGLVTNEKLFF,TRBV19,-,TRBJ1-4,-
TGTGCCAGCAGCCAAGATAGATGGCGGGAGAACACTGAAGCTTTCTTT,CASSQDRWRENTEAFF,TRBV14,-,TRBJ1-1,-
TGTGCCACCAGTGATGTGGGCGCCTCGGCAGATACGCAGTATTTT,CATSDVGASADTQYF,TRBV24-1,-,TRBJ2-3,-
TGTGCCAGCAGAAACAGGGGAGCAGATACGCAGTATTTT,CASRNRGADTQYF,TRBV3-1/TRBV3-2,-,TRBJ2-3,TRBD1
TGTGCCATCAGTGAGCTCAATGAGCAGTTCTTC,CAISELNEQFF,TRBV10-3,-,TRBJ2-1,-
TGTGCCAGCAGTGCCCACAACTCTGGGGCCAACGTCCTGACTTTC,CASSAHNSGANVLTF,TRBV2,-,TRBJ2-6,-
TGTGCCATCAGTGGGAGGGACAGGGGGGATGGCTACACCTTC,CAISGRDRGDGYTF,TRBV10-3,-,TRBJ1-2,TRBD1
TGCAGTGCGGCGGGGGGGCGCCAGCATTTT,CSAAGGRQHF,TRBV20-1,-,TRBJ1-5,-
TGTGCCAGCAGCCAAGATCGCAGGGGCATGAATCAGCCCCAGCATTTT,CASSQDRRGMNQPQHF,TRBV4-2,once,TRBJ1-5,-
TGTGCCAGCAGCCTTGGGACTAGCGGGAGCGTTGGAGATACGCAGTATTTT,CASSLGTSGSVGDTQYF,TRBV11-3,-,TRBJ2-3,TRBD2
TGTGCCAGCAGCCAAGAAGATAGCGGGGGGGCTATCTACGAGCAGTACTTC,CASSQEDSGGAIYEQYF,TRBV14,-,TRBJ2-7,TRBD2
TGCGCCAGCAGCGCAGCGAACACCGGGGAGCTGTTTTTT,CASSAANTGELFF,TRBV5-1,-,TRBJ2-2,-
TGTGCCAGCAGCTCAATGGGACAGGAACGAACCTACGAGCAGTACTTC,CASSSMGQERTYEQYF,TRBV28,-,TRBJ2-7,TRBD1
TGTGCCATCAGTGTACGTGACATGAACACTGAAGCTTTCTTT,CAISVRDMNTEAFF,TRBV10-3,-,TRBJ1-1,-
TGTGCCAGCAGCTCACAGGGGAGGACTGAAGCTTTCTTT,CASSSQGRTEAFF,TRBV7-3,-,TRBJ1-1,TRBD1
TGCGCCAGCACCGGGAGGCTAGCGGGCCCCCTTCACTACGAGCAGTACTTC,CASTGRLAGPLHYEQYF,TRBV5-1,-,TRBJ2-7,TRBD2
TGTGCCAGCAGGGGGGTAGGGCTAGCGGGAGATACGCAGTATTTT,CASRGVGLAGDTQYF,TRBV2,-,TRBJ2-3,TRBD2
TGCGCCAGCAGCTTGGAGCTAGCAGGAGGGGAGACCCAGTACTTC,CASSLELAGGETQYF,TRBV5-1,-,TRBJ2-5,-
TGTGCCAGCAGTTTTACCTACGAGCAGTACTTC,CASSFTYEQYF,TRBV5-8,-,TRBJ2-7,-
TGTGCCAGCAGCACAGGGCTAGTAGCTGAAGCTTTCTTT,CASSTGLVAEAFF,TRBV11-2,once,TRBJ1-1,-
TGTGCCTGGAGTCTAATAGACGGGAGCACTGAAGCTTTCTTT,CAWSLIDGSTEAFF,TRBV30,-,TRBJ1-1,-
TGTGCCAGCAGCTTAAACGGTGGAGTCGGTCAGCCCCAGCATTTT,CASSLNGGVGQPQHF,TRBV7-2,few,TRBJ1-5,-
TGTGCCAGCAGCCAAGACGGGACAGGGGCTTCACCCCTCCACTTT,CASSQDGTGASPLHF,TRBV3-1/TRBV3-2,-,TRBJ1-6,TRBD1
TGTGCCAGCAGCCAGACTAGCGGGGCCCAGCAGTACTTC,CASSQTSGAQQYF,TRBV3-1/TRBV3-2,-,TRBJ2-7,TRBD2
TGTGCCAGCACCTTCAACCGGGACAGCTATGGCTACACCTTC,CASTFNRDSYGYTF,TRBV3-1/TRBV3-2,once,TRBJ1-2,TRBD1
TGTGCCAGTAGGACCCGACTATTCGGGGGCGGGGAGCTGTTTTTT,CASRTRLFGGGELFF,TRBV19,-,TRBJ2-2,-
TGTGCCAGCTCACCCTCAGGGCTGGAGACCCAGTACTTC,CASSPSGLETQYF,TRBV18,-,TRBJ2-5,-
TGCAGCGTTGATAAGCCCACCCGTCGACAGGCTCTCACTGAAGCTTTCTTT,CSVDKPTRRQALTEAFF,TRBV29-1,-,TRBJ1-1,-
TGTGCCTGGACCAGCCTCCTAGGATACGAGCAGTACTTC,CAWTSLLGYEQYF,TRBV30,once,TRBJ2-7,-
TGTGCCACCAGTCTACAGGGGTACACTGAAGCTTTCTTT,CATSLQGYTEAFF,TRBV15,-,TRBJ1-1,TRBD1
TGTGCCAGCAGTGAAAACCCGGACAGGGGGCTCTACGAGCAGTACTTC,CASSENPDRGLYEQYF,TRBV2,few,TRBJ2-7,TRBD1
TGCGCCAGCAGCTTGGTAGGGACTAGCGGGAGCGATACGCAGTATTTT,CASSLVGTSGSDTQYF,TRBV5-1,few,TRBJ2-3,TRBD2
TGTGCCAGCAGCGTTGGACTAGCGGGAGGACTCCGTTCCTACAATGAGCAGTTCTTC,CASSVGLAGGLRSYNEQFF,TRBV9,-,TRBJ2-1,TRBD2
TGTGCCAGCAGGAGGGCGGGGGACCAGGGCACTGAAGCTTTCTTT,CASRRAGDQGTEAFF,TRBV25-1,-,TRBJ1-1,-
TGCGCCAGCAGCCACGTTACAGGGTCCGCTGAAGCTTTCTTT,CASSHVTGSAEAFF,TRBV4-1,-,TRBJ1-1,-
TGTGCCAGCAGCGTAGGAAGCTTAGCGCCCCAAGAGACCCAGTACTTC,CASSVGSLAPQETQYF,TRBV9,-,TRBJ2-5,-
TGCGCCAGCAGCCGCGAGGTGGTCTTCTACACTGAAGCTTTCTTT,CASSREVVFYTEAFF,TRBV4-1,-,TRBJ1-1,-
TGTGCCAGCCGATGGACGGCAGGGGAATCACCCCTCCACTTT,CASRWTAGESPLHF,TRBV6-5,few,TRBJ1-6,-
TGTGCCAGCAGCCCTAGTTCCTCGGTAGGGCGGGGTCTTGGAAACACCATATATTTT,CASSPSSSVGRGLGNTIYF,TRBV7-3,once,TRBJ1-3,-